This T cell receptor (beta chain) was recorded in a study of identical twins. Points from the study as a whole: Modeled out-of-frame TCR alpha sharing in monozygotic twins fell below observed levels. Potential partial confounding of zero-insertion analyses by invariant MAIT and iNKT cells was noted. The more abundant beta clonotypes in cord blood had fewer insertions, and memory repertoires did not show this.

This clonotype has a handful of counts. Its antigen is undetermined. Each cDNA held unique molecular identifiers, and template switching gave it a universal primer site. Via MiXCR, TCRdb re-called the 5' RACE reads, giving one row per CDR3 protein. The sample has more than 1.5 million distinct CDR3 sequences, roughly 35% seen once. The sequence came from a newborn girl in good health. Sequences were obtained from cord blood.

CDR3 sequence: CASSSGTWTYEQYF. Here the CDR3 DNA reads TGTGCCAGCAGCTCCGGGACATGGACCTACGAGCAGTACTTC. The chain joins TRBV7-9 to TRBJ2-7; perhaps TRBD1 as D (6 bases). Germline V lookup: CDR1 SEHNR, CDR2 FQNEAQ (reference sequence). The CDR3 extends over 14 amino acids. Trimming cost V 4 bases and J 2 bases, with 12 bases left between them.